What follows is one TCR beta chain and its context. Its antigen is unidentified. The donors were members of the roughly 120-subject validation cohort (separate from the approximately 670-subject first cohort). This specimen belongs to a study of cytomegalovirus exposure and HLA in healthy donors. General study points: Cytomegalovirus-associated status was assigned to 164 TCR beta chains. Under in vitro conditions, three CMV-associated chains were confirmed as specific for CMV antigens.

Generated by immunoSEQ multiplex PCR, the TCRdb table keeps only in-frame clones and is missing some. The sample carries 71,000 or so clones, just under 95% recorded once. The TCR comes from a man younger than 35 in good health and CMV-seropositive. The material sequenced was PBMCs.

In DNA, the CDR3 is TGTGCCAGCAAAAGAACGGGCCAAGAGACCCAGTACTTC. Translated: CASKRTGQETQYF. This rearrangement joins TRBV27 to TRBJ2-5; D is unresolved. Trimming took 7 bases from V and 1 from J, leaving 10 bases between them. The CDR3 extends over 13 amino acids. Germline V lookup: CDR1 MNHEY, CDR2 SMNVEV (reference sequence).